This paragraph covers one T cell receptor (beta chain) sequence. Its antigen is undetermined. This specimen comes from a study of monozygotic twins with inflammatory bowel disease. Points from the study as a whole: IBD patients, compared with healthy twins, shared fewer clonotypes with others (especially with disease activity). Patients got different immunosuppressive treatments, which may have made their repertoires more variable. Discrimination among different T cell subtypes was not achievable.

UMIs that had a 6-nucleotide sample barcode were put in using template switching. From the 5' RACE reads, TCRdb lists one entry per CDR3 protein and no DNA. The table lists about 350,000 distinct CDR3 sequences. Germline V CDR1 and CDR2: SGHDN, FVKESK. The CDR3 contains 13 residues. The sequenced sample was blood. The rearrangement joins TRBV14 to TRBJ2-1; TCRdb lists TRBD2, though no DNA is available to test this call. The TCR comes from a human donor with ulcerative colitis or Crohn's disease, or a healthy co-twin of an affected twin (not recorded which). The chain's CDR3 is CASSHRLVNEQFF. Supplemented by reference TRBV14 and TRBJ2-1, the full variable domain reads EAGVTQFPSHSVIEKGQTVTLRCDPISGHDNLYWYRRVMGKEIKFLLHFVKESKQDESGMPNNRFLAERTGGTYSTLKVQPAELEDSGVYFCASSHRLVNEQFFGPGTRLTVL.